The 17 T cell receptor beta chains below all came from one sample that was sequenced in a study of T cell responses to AZD1222 COVID-19 vaccine. Sequenced by immunoSEQ multiplex PCR; TCRdb stores in-frame clones only, minus some. The sample holds tens of thousands of clones, less than 90% seen once. This material consisted of peripheral blood, taken on day 0 of AZD1222 vaccination. These receptors all come from an adult in good health.

V is TRBV11-3 and J is TRBJ1-1; 12 bases are a match to TRBD1. The J segment lost 6 bases and the V segment lost 5 bases, leaving 4 bases of the junction unmatched. CDR3 length: 14 residues. CDR1 SGHNT and CDR2 YENEEA come from the germline V gene. The CDR3 spells CASSRDRGRAEAFF. The DNA of the CDR3 is TGTGCCAGCAGCCGGGACAGGGGGCGCGCTGAAGCTTTCTTT.

This rearrangement joins TRBV4-3 to TRBJ1-2; D is unresolved. The CDR3 totals 15 residues. Germline CDR1 is LGHNA and CDR2 is YSLEER. The V gene lost 0 bases and the J gene lost 0 bases, with 8 bases spanning the gap. CDR3 DNA: TGCGCCAGCAGCCAAGATGGCAGCTCTAACTATGGCTACACCTTC. This encodes CASSQDGSSNYGYTF.

The CDR3: CASSYSETQYF. The CDR3, as DNA: TGTGCCAGCAGTTACTCGGAGACCCAGTACTTC. This chain joins TRBV6-5 and TRBJ2-5; no clear D gene. The ends were cut back, 0 bases at V and 5 bases at J, with 1 base in the middle. From germline, CDR1 is MNHEY and CDR2 SVGAGI. The CDR3 covers 11 residues.

The CDR3 region has the DNA TGTGCCAGCAGTTCAGCCGACAGTCGAAGACACTACGAGCAGTACTTC. It encodes CASSSADSRRHYEQYF. The rearrangement links TRBV27 to TRBJ2-7, with D possibly being TRBD1 (5 bases). CDR1 is MNHEY, CDR2 SMNVEV, per germline (reference sequence). Trimming removed 4 bases from V and 3 bases from J, with 19 bases in between. The length of the CDR3 is 16 residues.

The CDR3 region has the DNA TGTGCCAGCTATACTCGCCAGGTTGGTTCGGACTATGGCTACACCTTC. Protein sequence: CASYTRQVGSDYGYTF. The chain combines TRBV7-9 with TRBJ1-2; D remains unclear. Trimming removed 8 bases at V and 3 bases at J, with 22 bases between. Per germline, CDR1 SEHNR and CDR2 FQNEAQ (reference sequence). The CDR3 totals 16 residues. Looking up the rest from reference TRBV7-9 and TRBJ1-2 gives the full variable domain: DTGVSQNPRHKITKRGQNVTFRCDPISEHNRLYWYRQTLGQGPEFLTYFQNEAQLEKSRLLSDRFSAERPKGSFSTLEIQRTEQGDSAMYLCASYTRQVGSDYGYTFGSGTRLTVV.

This chain uses TRBV23-1 with TRBJ1-2; no clear D gene. TRBV23-1 is an open reading frame whose function is uncertain. The CDR3 consists of 15 residues. V gave up 0 bases and J gave up 4 bases, with 12 bases separating them. The CDR3 loop is CASSQSSQQPYGYTF. CDR3 sequence (DNA): TGCGCCAGCAGTCAATCTTCCCAACAGCCCTATGGCTACACCTTC.

The V and J genes are TRBV9 and TRBJ1-2; TRBD1 agrees at 9 bases. The germline gives CDR1 SGDLS, CDR2 YYNGEE. The junction had 15 bases not matched to a gene; V was cut back by 4 bases and J by 2 bases. The CDR3 spans 18 residues. CDR3 nucleotide sequence: TGTGCCAGCAGCCCGCGTACCGGGACAGGGAGGACAAACTATGGCTACACCTTC. It translates to CASSPRTGTGRTNYGYTF. The full variable domain, rest sourced from reference TRBV9 and TRBJ1-2, is DSGVTQTPKHLITATGQRVTLRCSPRSGDLSVYWYQQSLDQGLQFLIQYYNGEERAKGNILERFSAQQFPDLHSELNLSSLELGDSALYFCASSPRTGTGRTNYGYTFGSGTRLTVV.

This clone was found once. The CDR3 reads CASSYRQEAFF. The CDR3, as DNA: TGTGCCAGCAGTTACAGGCAGGAAGCTTTCTTT. The chain is built from TRBV6-5 and TRBJ1-1, with D unclear. This CDR3 comprises 11 residues. Germline CDR1 reads MNHEY; CDR2 reads SVGAGI. Trimming shortened V by 2 bases and J by 8 bases, and 6 bases separated the two germline ends.

The rearrangement joins TRBV27 to TRBJ2-3; D remains ambiguous. The germline gives CDR1 MNHEY, CDR2 SMNVEV (reference sequence). The CDR3 spans 13 residues. Trimming removed 3 bases from V and 0 bases from J, with 4 bases in between. The CDR3 spells CASSFPSTDTQYF. In nucleotides, the CDR3 is TGTGCCAGCAGTTTCCCGAGCACAGATACGCAGTATTTT.

V gene TRBV6-5 combines with J gene TRBJ1-4; the match to TRBD1 covers 10 bases. Per the germline V gene, CDR1 is MNHEY and CDR2 is SVGAGI. The CDR3 is 15 amino acids. V was pared by 6 bases and J by 6 bases, with 7 bases of the junction left unmatched. The CDR3 sequence is CASSPGQGSDEKLFF. The CDR3 DNA is TGTGCCAGCAGCCCGGGACAGGGGAGCGATGAAAAACTGTTTTTT.

The chain is built from TRBV7-9 and TRBJ2-2; D is unresolved. CDR1 and CDR2 from the germline V gene are SEHNR and FQNEAQ (reference sequence). The V gene lost 5 bases and the J gene lost 2 bases, with 12 bases spanning the gap. This CDR3 is built from 15 residues. The chain's CDR3 is CASSLGSVNTGELFF. The CDR3 nucleotides read TGTGCCAGCAGCCTAGGGTCAGTTAACACCGGGGAGCTGTTTTTT.

The genes are TRBV2 and TRBJ2-5, with TRBD2 matching over 7 bases. V was clipped by 7 bases and J by 5 bases; unmatched bases: 10. The CDR3 spans 14 residues. The germline V gene encodes CDR1 SNHLY and CDR2 FYNNEI. CDR3 in amino acids: CASIPGRAGETQYF. DNA of the CDR3: TGTGCCAGCATCCCAGGGAGGGCGGGGGAGACCCAGTACTTC.

V gene TRBV5-1 combines with J gene TRBJ2-3, with 10 bases matching TRBD1. After removal of 4 bases from V and 4 bases from J, the junction contained 3 bases not matched to a gene. Germline values: CDR1 SGHRS, CDR2 YFSETQ. The length of the CDR3 is 14 residues. CDR3 in DNA: TGCGCCAGCAGCCTCGGACAGGGGGCAGATACGCAGTATTTT. Amino acids: CASSLGQGADTQYF.

This clone came up a few times. CDR3 loop: CASGGLGVSNQPQHF. The CDR3 DNA reads TGTGCCAGCGGAGGTTTGGGGGTTAGCAATCAGCCCCAGCATTTT. The chain is built from TRBV2 and TRBJ1-5, with TRBD1 as a possible D gene (5 bases). The CDR3 totals 15 residues. Germline V gives CDR1 SNHLY, CDR2 FYNNEI. Trimming shortened V by 8 bases and J by 0 bases, and 14 bases separated the two germline ends.

By sample share, this clone is large. J is TRBJ2-3 and V is TRBV10-3; TRBD1 matches at 8 bases. The CDR3 extends over 20 amino acids. V lost 6 bases, J lost 3 bases, and 23 bases stayed unmatched. Germline V gives CDR1 ENHRY, CDR2 SYGVKD. In DNA form, the CDR3 reads TGTGCCATCAGCCTAACCGAGGACAGGGCCACCACCATCCTAACAGATACGCAGTATTTT. It is translated as CAISLTEDRATTILTDTQYF.

CDR3 sequence: CASSSGTPNYGYTF. CDR3 bases: TGTGCCAGCAGCTCCGGGACCCCTAACTATGGCTACACCTTC. The chain employs TRBV6-5 and TRBJ1-2; maybe TRBD1 (5 bases). CDR3 length: 14 amino acids. CDR1 MNHEY and CDR2 SVGAGI come from the germline V gene. V gave up 6 bases and J gave up 0 bases, with 11 bases separating them.

The chain's CDR3 is CATSREEGSYEQYF. The CDR3 DNA sequence: TGCGCCACCTCAAGAGAGGAGGGCTCCTACGAGCAGTACTTC. This chain links TRBV4-1 with TRBJ2-7, with D possibly matching TRBD2 (6 bases). The length of the CDR3 is 14 residues. Trimming removed 10 bases from V and 0 bases from J, with 16 bases in between. Germline loops: CDR1 MGHRA, CDR2 YSYEKL.